Sequencing of this TCR beta chain was carried out in a study of pediatric ulcerative colitis. General study findings and limits: Ulcerative colitis patients shared more blood-rectal clones than controls.

The assay was run at survey level. Samples were sequenced at Survey level, maximum 500,000 reads. Using immunoSEQ multiplex PCR, the repertoire was profiled, and TCRdb retains in-frame clones only, with some absent. The table has about 64,000 clones, 75% to 85% seen once. For this clone: The antigen is undetermined.

V was pared by 3 bases and J by 2 bases, with 9 bases between. The CDR3 sequence is 14 residues long. The germline V gene encodes CDR1 LNHNV and CDR2 YYDKDF (reference sequence). Colonoscopy and blood draw happened at the same time. Input material: blood. This receptor was obtained from a boy aged 5-17 years with moderate ulcerative colitis. This chain uses TRBV15 with TRBJ2-3; D gene unclear. The CDR3 spells CATSRLTATDTQYF. The CDR3, as DNA: TGTGCCACCAGCAGGTTGACTGCCACAGATACGCAGTATTTT.